This TCR beta chain came from a study of CD8+ T cells in alopecia areata. The overall study: The drug, oral tofacitinib, was given to treated patients at 5 to 10 mg twice daily.

Germline CDR1 reads MDHEN; CDR2 reads SYDVKM. The CDR3 length is 16 residues. Trimming at V came to 3 bases and at J to 2 bases, leaving 10 bases not matched to a gene. Points on this clone: Antigen specificity is unknown.

Study-wide results and caveats: In scalp samples, resident alphabeta T cells of normal skin are also sequenced. Possibly because of HLA-related factors, TCR sharing was less clear across patients than in mice.

Following extraction, RNA underwent reverse transcription to cDNA, which served as the sequencing template. Sequenced by immunoSEQ multiplex PCR; TCRdb stores in-frame clones only, minus some. This sample has 120,000 to 150,000 clones; over 45% occur once, and the top ten carry approximately 6.8%. Sorting of CD4+ and CD8+ T cells was performed on PBMCs. The TCR sequence derives from a human donor with alopecia areata. This chain joins TRBV28 and TRBJ2-7, with 7 bases that match TRBD1. The source material was CD4+ T cells sorted from blood. The CDR3 region has the DNA TGTGCCAGCAGTTTGGGGCCAGGGGGTGCCACCTACGAGCAGTACTTC. This codes for CASSLGPGGATYEQYF.